The 10 T cell receptor beta chains reported below all come from one sample, sequenced in a study of CD8 T cells in Susac syndrome. Reverse transcription of about 0.45 to 1 ug RNA was performed with random hexamers. TCRdb reprocessed the immunoSEQ multiplex PCR reads via MiXCR and lists one record per CDR3 protein. The sample comprises fewer than 150,000 distinct CDR3 sequences, 85% to 95% of which are singletons, and approximately 0.097% rests with the top ten. Sequencing was performed on CD4+ T cells from PBMCs. All receptors come from a human donor with multiple sclerosis.

This chain uses TRBV5-1 with TRBJ1-1; 11 positions match TRBD1. CDR3 length equals 16 residues. Germline loops: CDR1 SGHRS, CDR2 YFSETQ. V lost 1 base and J lost 5; bases outside the gene matches: 7. Written as DNA, the CDR3 is TGCGCCAGCAGCTTGCAAGGACAGGGGGCCCAAACTGAAGCTTTCTTT. This sequence encodes CASSLQGQGAQTEAFF.

In this sample, this clonotype turned up once. The genes are TRBV7-3 and TRBJ1-1; D gene unclear. The CDR3 loop spans 13 amino acids. CDR1 is SGHTA, CDR2 FQGTGA, per germline. Trimming took off 0 bases at V and 6 bases at J, with 8 bases between the two ends. For the CDR3, the DNA is TGTGCCAGCAGCTTAACTCTCGGGTCTGAAGCTTTCTTT. Encoded protein: CASSLTLGSEAFF.

V is TRBV7-9 and J is TRBJ2-5; 7 nucleotides line up with TRBD1. CDR3 length equals 16 residues. The J segment lost 2 bases and the V segment lost 5 bases, leaving 11 bases of the junction unmatched. Germline V gene lookup returns CDR1 SEHNR and CDR2 FQNEAQ (reference sequence). Here the CDR3 reads CASSLTIGQEQETQYF. CDR3 sequence (DNA): TGTGCCAGCAGCCTCACCATCGGACAGGAACAAGAGACCCAGTACTTC.

The gene calls are TRBV3-1 and TRBJ1-2; no firm D call. This CDR3 has 13 amino acids. The germline gives CDR1 LGHDT, CDR2 YNNKEL (reference sequence). Trimming left V 4 bases short and J 8 bases short, with 14 bases between. As DNA, the CDR3 is TGTGCCAGCAGCCCTACAACATTGGACGGCTACACCTTC. Translated: CASSPTTLDGYTF. The full variable domain, in which reference TRBV3-1 and TRBJ1-2 provide the parts outside the CDR3, is DTAVSQTPKYLVTQMGNDKSIKCEQNLGHDTMYWYKQDSKKFLKIMFSYNNKELIINETVPNRFSPKSPDKAHLNLHINSLELGDSAVYFCASSPTTLDGYTFGSGTRLTVV.

The chain joins TRBV19 to TRBJ2-7, with TRBD1 matching over 7 bases. Germline loops: CDR1 LNHDA, CDR2 SQIVND (reference sequence). This CDR3 comprises 13 residues. The ends lost 7 bases at V and 0 bases at J; junction bases unmatched: 3. In nucleotides, the CDR3 is TGTGCCAGTAAACAGGGGAACTCCTACGAGCAGTACTTC. This codes for CASKQGNSYEQYF.

V usage is TRBV20-1 and J usage is TRBJ2-3; unclear D gene. This CDR3 spans 16 amino acids. Germline V gene lookup returns CDR1 DFQATT and CDR2 SNEGSKA (reference sequence). The V gene lost 6 bases and the J gene lost 0 bases, with 19 bases spanning the gap. The chain's CDR3 is CSALPPFGSSTDTQYF. The CDR3 region has the DNA TGCAGTGCCCTACCCCCGTTCGGGTCCAGCACAGATACGCAGTATTTT.

The chain links TRBV3-1 to TRBJ1-2; 7 bases line up with TRBD1. The CDR3 contains 17 residues. Germline assignment: CDR1 LGHDT and CDR2 YNNKEL (reference sequence). The junction had 14 bases not matched to a gene; V was cut back by 3 bases and J by 4 bases. DNA of the CDR3: TGTGCCAGCAGCCATACTTCTACCGGGACAGCATTCTATGGCTACACCTTC. This encodes CASSHTSTGTAFYGYTF.

The rearrangement links TRBV12-5 to TRBJ1-2; no clear D. The V and J ends lost 3 bases and 7 bases respectively, with 12 bases between them. The CDR3 has 13 residues. Germline CDR1 is LGHNT and CDR2 is FRNRAP. The CDR3 protein is CASGFGSWGGYTF. The CDR3 DNA is TGTGCTAGTGGTTTCGGATCTTGGGGTGGCTACACCTTC.

The chain uses TRBV18 and TRBJ1-1, with 7 bases matching TRBD1. The germline V gene has CDR1 KGHSH and CDR2 LQKENI. The CDR3 totals 17 residues. The trim removed 2 bases at V and 0 bases at J, leaving 9 bases unmatched. CDR3: CASSPDKGQTMNTEAFF. CDR3 coding DNA: TGTGCCAGCTCACCAGACAAGGGACAGACGATGAACACTGAAGCTTTCTTT.

The chain has TRBV5-1 and TRBJ1-2, with TRBD1 matching over 7 bases. CDR1 and CDR2 from the germline V gene are SGHRS and YFSETQ. V was clipped by 4 bases and J by 6 bases; unmatched bases: 12. The CDR3 is 15 amino acids. This chain's CDR3 is CASSLGVGGVDGYTF. CDR3 bases: TGCGCCAGCAGCCTTGGAGTAGGGGGCGTTGATGGCTACACCTTC.